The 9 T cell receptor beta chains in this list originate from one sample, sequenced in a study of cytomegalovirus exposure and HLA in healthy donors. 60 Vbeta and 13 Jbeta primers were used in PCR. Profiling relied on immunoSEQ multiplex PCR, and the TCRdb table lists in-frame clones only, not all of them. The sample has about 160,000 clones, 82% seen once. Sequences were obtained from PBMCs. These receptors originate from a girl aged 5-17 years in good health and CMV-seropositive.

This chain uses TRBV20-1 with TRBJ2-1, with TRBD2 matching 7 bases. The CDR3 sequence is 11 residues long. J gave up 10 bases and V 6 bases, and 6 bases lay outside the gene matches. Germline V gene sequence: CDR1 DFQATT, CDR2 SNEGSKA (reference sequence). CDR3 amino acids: CSAPGTTEQFF. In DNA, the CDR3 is TGCAGTGCGCCCGGGACTACAGAGCAGTTCTTC.

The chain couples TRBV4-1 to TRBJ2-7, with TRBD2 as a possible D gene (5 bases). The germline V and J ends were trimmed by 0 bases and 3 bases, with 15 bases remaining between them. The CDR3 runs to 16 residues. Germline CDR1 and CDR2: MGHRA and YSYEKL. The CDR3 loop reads CASSQDQAGRIYEQYF. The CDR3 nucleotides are TGCGCCAGCAGCCAAGATCAGGCGGGTCGGATCTACGAGCAGTACTTC.

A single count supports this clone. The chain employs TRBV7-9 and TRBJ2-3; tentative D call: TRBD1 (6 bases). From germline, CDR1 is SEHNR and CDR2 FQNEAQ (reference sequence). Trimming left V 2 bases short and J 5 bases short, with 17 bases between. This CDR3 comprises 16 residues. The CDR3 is CASSLSMGAVGDTQYF. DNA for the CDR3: TGTGCCAGCAGCTTAAGTATGGGGGCAGTGGGAGATACGCAGTATTTT.

The CDR3 DNA reads as TGTGCCAGTAGTACCTCTCGACAGGGGACCACTGAAGCTTTCTTT. The encoded protein is CASSTSRQGTTEAFF. This chain uses TRBV19 with TRBJ1-1; 8 bases fit TRBD1. This CDR3 is built from 15 residues. The V gene's germline CDR1 is LNHDA and CDR2 SQIVND (reference sequence). With V trimmed by 4 bases and J by 4 bases, 8 bases remained unmatched. The whole variable domain, remainder taken from reference TRBV19 and TRBJ1-1, is DGGITQSPKYLFRKEGQNVTLSCEQNLNHDAMYWYRQDPGQGLRLIYYSQIVNDFQKGDIAEGYSVSREKKESFPLTVTSAQKNPTAFYLCASSTSRQGTTEAFFGQGTRLTVV.

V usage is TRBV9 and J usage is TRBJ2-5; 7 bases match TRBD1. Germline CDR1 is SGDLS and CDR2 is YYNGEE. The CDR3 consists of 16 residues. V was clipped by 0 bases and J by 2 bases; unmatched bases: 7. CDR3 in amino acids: CASSVAITTGQETQYF. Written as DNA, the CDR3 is TGTGCCAGCAGCGTAGCTATTACGACAGGGCAAGAGACCCAGTACTTC.

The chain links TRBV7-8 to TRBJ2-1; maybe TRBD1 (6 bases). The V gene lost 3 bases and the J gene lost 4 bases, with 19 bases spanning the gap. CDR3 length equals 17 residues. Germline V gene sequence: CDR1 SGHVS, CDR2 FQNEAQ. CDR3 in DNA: TGTGCCAGCAGCTTGATAGCAGGGGTCTCTACTTACAATGAGCAGTTCTTC. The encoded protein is CASSLIAGVSTYNEQFF.

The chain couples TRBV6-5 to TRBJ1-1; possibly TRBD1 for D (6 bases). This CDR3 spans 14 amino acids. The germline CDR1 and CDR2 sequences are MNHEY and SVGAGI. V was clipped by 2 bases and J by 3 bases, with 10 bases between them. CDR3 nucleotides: TGTGCCAGCAGTTACGAGGACAGCCACACTGAAGCTTTCTTT. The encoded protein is CASSYEDSHTEAFF.

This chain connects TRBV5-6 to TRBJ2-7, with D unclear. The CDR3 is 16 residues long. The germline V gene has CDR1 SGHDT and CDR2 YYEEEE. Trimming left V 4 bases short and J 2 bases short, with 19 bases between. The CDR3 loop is CASSPPTSGFPYEQYF. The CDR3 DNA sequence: TGTGCCAGCAGCCCTCCGACAAGTGGGTTCCCCTACGAGCAGTACTTC.

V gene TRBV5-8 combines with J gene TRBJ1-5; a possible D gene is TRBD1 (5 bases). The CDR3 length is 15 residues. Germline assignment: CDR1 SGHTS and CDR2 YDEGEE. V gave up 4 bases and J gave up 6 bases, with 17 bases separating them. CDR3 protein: CASSKPFQGTQPQHF. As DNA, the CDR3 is TGTGCCAGCAGCAAACCGTTTCAGGGCACTCAGCCCCAGCATTTT.